This T cell receptor (beta chain) was sequenced in a study of human T cells and chemical hapten exposure (dated by TCRdb to about 2021). Regarding the complete study: For sensitization, 2% DPC in acetone was applied to a 2 cm by 2 cm area of upper inner arm skin. Patient blood was sampled pre-sensitization (week 0) and at 2, 6 and about 24 weeks after DPC sensitization. For TCR sequencing, blood came from 25 to 35 alopecia patients at anywhere from one to four time points (pre-sensitization, 2, 6 and 24 weeks). The study tracked peripheral blood TCR repertoire changes in vivo during primary and secondary sensitization to the hapten diphenylcyclopropenone (DPC) in alopecia patients. Throughout the approximately 25-week study period, patients were also given weekly therapeutic DPC doses on the scalp. Patch testing was done on the upper back using Finn chambers containing 0.01% DPC, and results were scored after 6 days according to International Contact Dermatitis Research Group standards. The libraries were sequenced as a pool, and the TCR yield per sample differed mostly because of small variations in library volumes within the pool. Alopecia areata with under or over 50% scalp involvement, alopecia totalis and alopecia universalis were represented in the patient cohort, which was mostly female.

Library creation used RACE. TCRdb records NextSeq 500 as the sequencer. During library preparation, unique molecular identifiers were attached to individual cDNA molecules so that TCRs could be counted quantitatively and reproducibly. For every blood RNA sample, sequencing covered both the TCR alpha and TCR beta chains. On the authors' methods: A median of approximately 96,000 TCRs per sample was observed, with a range of roughly 20,000 to 750,000. The Decombinator software suite was used to annotate V, J and CDR3 in the TCR reads. For the PS versus PT1 abundance plots, all samples were subsampled to the same number of TCRs (28,000). TCRs were defined as expanded if absent before sensitization and observed at least eight times at the 2-week time point. Using fastp trimming at Q25 and MiXCR clonotype assembly, TCRdb reanalyzed the public sequencing data and kept in-frame beta chains. One record per CDR3 amino acid sequence lists the most common genes and DNA. TCRdb's processing, not the authors', yielded these V and J calls. The sample includes 85,000 to 100,000 distinct CDR3 sequences, with 10% to 13% observed a single time. Under 3.5% of the sample is taken by the ten largest.

The paper's findings and limits, for the study overall: After repeated subsampling, changes were observed in the strength of the expansion versus patch-test correlation and in the threshold at which the correlation became significant. Significantly more large CDR3 similarity clusters were formed by expanded TCRs than by pre-sensitization or healthy control sets, consistent with antigen-driven responses. The number of PT1 expanded TCRs positively correlated with patch test score, significant at thresholds 8, 16 and 32 but not 4. DPC sensitization did not change the number of TCRs with a frequency above 1 in 1000, and there was no evidence of changes in global repertoire structure. Alopecia, a presumed autoimmune disease, was present in all patients, so the immune response of the patients might differ from that of healthy individuals.

The meaning of the sample's time point label: pre-sensitization, week 0. In light of the paper, this sample's treatment or condition label describes: therapeutic diphenylcyclopropenone sensitization with weekly scalp DPC. Blood at each patch-test visit was drawn before the patch test was applied. Patients were eligible if aged 18 to 70, diagnosed with alopecia and judged suitable for DPC therapy, and pregnant patients were excluded. Total RNA was isolated from unfractionated whole blood collected in Tempus Blood RNA tubes. As regards this clonotype: The antigen it recognizes is unknown. A read error is possible here, since a much larger clone lies one base away.

The trim is 7 bases for V and 2 bases for J, with a gap of 9 bases between the germline ends. CDR1 and CDR2 are read off the germline V gene as SGHRS and YFSETQ. Taken from cysteine to phenylalanine, the CDR3 has 13 residues. Only the CDR3 region is kept as DNA, spanning 39 bases read in frame from base 1. The receptor chain draws on TRBV5-1 and TRBJ2-2; no D gene call is confident. The TCR comes from a woman aged 60 to 75 with alopecia areata. Some clones in this sample may be carry-over from other donors' samples. This specimen was whole blood, taken in connection with sensitization to the hapten diphenylcyclopropenone (DPC). The sequenced DNA: TGCGCCAGCCAGGACCTCAACACCGGGGAGCTGTTTTTT. It specifies CASQDLNTGELFF.